Listed below are T cell receptor beta chains from one sample, sequenced in a study of cytotoxic CD8 clonotypes in ibrutinib-treated CLL. Repertoires were generated with immunoSEQ multiplex PCR, while TCRdb's copy carries only in-frame clones and drops some. Here the sample spans roughly 30,000 clones, more than 75% being singletons. Sample: PBMCs, taken after 36 months of ibrutinib treatment. The receptors were sampled from a human donor with chronic lymphocytic leukemia. The CDR3 runs from the conserved cysteine through the conserved F or W. Fields, in order: clone size, V gene, J gene, D gene, CDR3 protein, CDR3 DNA. D genes are given only for firm matches. The size entry is marked missing in some rows and otherwise reads once, few, many or a size class.

clone size: few; V gene: TRBV20-1; J gene: TRBJ2-5; D gene: .; CDR3 protein: CSARREVTQYF; CDR3 DNA: TGCAGTGCTAGAAGAGAGGTGACCCAGTACTTC
clone size: .; V gene: TRBV29-1; J gene: TRBJ1-3; D gene: TRBD1; CDR3 protein: CSVGPGTGEVIYF; CDR3 DNA: TGCAGCGTCGGTCCCGGGACAGGGGAGGTCATATATTTT
clone size: .; V gene: TRBV4-3; J gene: TRBJ2-1; D gene: .; CDR3 protein: CASSQDGAFFDEQFF; CDR3 DNA: TGCGCCAGCAGCCAAGATGGCGCTTTTTTCGATGAGCAGTTCTTC
clone size: few; V gene: TRBV5-1; J gene: TRBJ2-7; D gene: .; CDR3 protein: CASSLEQTVQYF; CDR3 DNA: TGCGCCAGCAGCTTGGAACAGACAGTTCAGTACTTC
clone size: .; V gene: TRBV6-1; J gene: TRBJ1-1; D gene: .; CDR3 protein: CASMGAQKNTEAFF; CDR3 DNA: TGTGCCAGCATGGGGGCGCAAAAGAACACTGAAGCTTTCTTT
clone size: .; V gene: TRBV5-6; J gene: TRBJ2-2; D gene: .; CDR3 protein: CASSWGNTGELFF; CDR3 DNA: TGTGCCAGCAGTTGGGGGAACACCGGGGAGCTGTTTTTT
clone size: .; V gene: TRBV12-5; J gene: TRBJ2-2; D gene: .; CDR3 protein: CASAPPGPTLGELFF; CDR3 DNA: TGTGCTAGTGCCCCACCGGGACCGACTCTGGGGGAGCTGTTTTTT
clone size: .; V gene: TRBV27; J gene: TRBJ1-1; D gene: .; CDR3 protein: CASSLIGREAFF; CDR3 DNA: TGTGCCAGCAGTTTAATCGGGCGGGAAGCTTTCTTT
clone size: .; V gene: TRBV28; J gene: TRBJ2-2; D gene: TRBD2; CDR3 protein: CASSLLASGNTGELFF; CDR3 DNA: TGTGCCAGCAGTTTATTGGCTAGCGGGAACACCGGGGAGCTGTTTTTT
clone size: few; V gene: TRBV6-1; J gene: TRBJ2-7; D gene: .; CDR3 protein: CASSENSYEQYF; CDR3 DNA: TGTGCCAGCAGTGAAAATTCCTACGAGCAGTACTTC
clone size: .; V gene: TRBV6-5; J gene: TRBJ1-4; D gene: TRBD1; CDR3 protein: CASKGQGDEKLFF; CDR3 DNA: TGTGCCAGCAAAGGACAGGGGGATGAAAAACTGTTTTTT
clone size: .; V gene: TRBV30; J gene: TRBJ2-7; D gene: TRBD1; CDR3 protein: CAWSVGTGGAEQYF; CDR3 DNA: TGTGCCTGGAGTGTAGGGACAGGCGGAGCCGAGCAGTACTTC
clone size: .; V gene: TRBV12-5; J gene: TRBJ2-7; D gene: .; CDR3 protein: CASGQQGMYEQYF; CDR3 DNA: TGTGCTAGTGGGCAACAGGGAATGTACGAGCAGTACTTC
clone size: .; V gene: TRBV6-5; J gene: TRBJ2-7; D gene: .; CDR3 protein: CASSLDTRSSYEQYF; CDR3 DNA: TGTGCCAGCAGTCTAGACACAAGGAGCTCCTACGAGCAGTACTTC
clone size: .; V gene: TRBV19; J gene: TRBJ1-6; D gene: TRBD1; CDR3 protein: CASSDRGGSPLHF; CDR3 DNA: TGTGCCAGTAGCGACAGGGGAGGATCACCCCTCCACTTT
clone size: few; V gene: TRBV27; J gene: TRBJ1-5; D gene: TRBD1; CDR3 protein: CASSLLQGAGQPQHF; CDR3 DNA: TGTGCCAGCAGTTTACTCCAGGGGGCAGGTCAGCCCCAGCATTTT
clone size: .; V gene: TRBV27; J gene: TRBJ1-5; D gene: TRBD1; CDR3 protein: CASSPGTGHRQPQHF; CDR3 DNA: TGTGCCAGCAGTCCAGGGACAGGGCACCGTCAGCCCCAGCATTTT
clone size: few; V gene: TRBV5-1; J gene: TRBJ1-2; D gene: .; CDR3 protein: CASSIGQPLSNYGYTF; CDR3 DNA: TGCGCCAGCAGCATCGGACAGCCATTATCTAACTATGGCTACACCTTC
clone size: .; V gene: TRBV19; J gene: TRBJ2-1; D gene: .; CDR3 protein: CASRYRGTAYNEQFF; CDR3 DNA: TGTGCCAGCCGTTACCGGGGGACCGCCTACAATGAGCAGTTCTTC
clone size: .; V gene: TRBV27; J gene: TRBJ1-5; D gene: .; CDR3 protein: CASSFSVNQPQHF; CDR3 DNA: TGTGCCAGCAGTTTTTCCGTAAATCAGCCCCAGCATTTT
clone size: .; V gene: TRBV7-9; J gene: TRBJ1-1; D gene: .; CDR3 protein: CASSLGRTEAFF; CDR3 DNA: TGTGCCAGCAGCTTAGGACGCACTGAAGCTTTCTTT
clone size: .; V gene: TRBV5-4; J gene: TRBJ1-2; D gene: .; CDR3 protein: CASSLPSANYGYTF; CDR3 DNA: TGTGCCAGCAGCTTACCGTCCGCTAACTATGGCTACACCTTC
clone size: .; V gene: TRBV19; J gene: TRBJ2-5; D gene: .; CDR3 protein: CASSIKGIEETQYF; CDR3 DNA: TGTGCCAGTAGTATCAAGGGGATCGAAGAGACCCAGTACTTC
clone size: .; V gene: TRBV29-1; J gene: TRBJ1-4; D gene: .; CDR3 protein: CSTRDGRNEKLFF; CDR3 DNA: TGCAGCACCCGGGACGGACGTAATGAAAAACTGTTTTTT
clone size: once; V gene: TRBV10-2; J gene: TRBJ2-6; D gene: .; CDR3 protein: CASSEPDDPSGANVLTF; CDR3 DNA: TGCGCCAGCAGTGAGCCCGATGATCCCTCTGGGGCCAACGTCCTGACTTTC
clone size: .; V gene: TRBV30; J gene: TRBJ1-2; D gene: .; CDR3 protein: CAWRSRIGVTGYGYTF; CDR3 DNA: TGTGCCTGGAGGTCGAGGATCGGGGTGACGGGCTATGGCTACACCTTC
clone size: once; V gene: TRBV7-1; J gene: TRBJ2-2; D gene: TRBD1; CDR3 protein: CASSPPGQGPTGELFF; CDR3 DNA: TGTGCCAGCAGCCCACCGGGACAGGGCCCCACCGGGGAGCTGTTTTTT
clone size: .; V gene: TRBV9; J gene: TRBJ2-3; D gene: .; CDR3 protein: CASSVDGTDTQYF; CDR3 DNA: TGTGCCAGCAGCGTTGATGGCACAGATACGCAGTATTTT
clone size: .; V gene: TRBV5-6; J gene: TRBJ2-3; D gene: .; CDR3 protein: CASSSLAPFGTDTQYF; CDR3 DNA: TGTGCCAGCAGCTCCCTCGCGCCCTTCGGCACAGATACGCAGTATTTT
clone size: .; V gene: TRBV5-1; J gene: TRBJ1-6; D gene: .; CDR3 protein: CASSLGEGVGSPLHF; CDR3 DNA: TGCGCCAGCAGCTTGGGCGAAGGGGTAGGTTCACCCCTCCACTTT
clone size: .; V gene: TRBV9; J gene: TRBJ2-1; D gene: .; CDR3 protein: CASSPEGSLYNEQFF; CDR3 DNA: TGTGCCAGCAGCCCGGAGGGTAGCCTCTACAATGAGCAGTTCTTC
clone size: .; V gene: TRBV6-5; J gene: TRBJ2-7; D gene: TRBD1; CDR3 protein: CASSREPGQRSEQYF; CDR3 DNA: TGTGCCAGCAGCCGCGAGCCGGGACAGAGATCGGAGCAGTACTTC
clone size: .; V gene: TRBV12-5; J gene: TRBJ1-6; D gene: .; CDR3 protein: CASGLDSSYSPLHF; CDR3 DNA: TGTGCTAGTGGTCTAGACAGTAGTTATTCACCCCTCCACTTT
clone size: .; V gene: TRBV2; J gene: TRBJ1-2; D gene: .; CDR3 protein: CASSPVNYGYTF; CDR3 DNA: TGTGCCAGCAGCCCGGTAAACTATGGCTACACCTTC
clone size: few; V gene: TRBV4-2; J gene: TRBJ2-5; D gene: .; CDR3 protein: CASSPSRGAQETQYF; CDR3 DNA: TGTGCCAGCAGTCCGTCGCGGGGAGCTCAAGAGACCCAGTACTTC
clone size: .; V gene: TRBV9; J gene: TRBJ2-5; D gene: TRBD2; CDR3 protein: CASSDGGGAIETQYF; CDR3 DNA: TGTGCCAGCAGCGACGGCGGGGGGGCCATAGAGACCCAGTACTTC
clone size: .; V gene: TRBV7-3; J gene: TRBJ2-1; D gene: TRBD2; CDR3 protein: CASSQSGTRNEQFF; CDR3 DNA: TGTGCCAGCAGCCAGTCCGGGACTAGAAATGAGCAGTTCTTC
clone size: few; V gene: TRBV6-5; J gene: TRBJ1-2; D gene: .; CDR3 protein: CASSYGAGSSWGYTF; CDR3 DNA: TGTGCCAGCAGTTACGGGGCAGGGAGTTCTTGGGGCTACACCTTC
clone size: .; V gene: TRBV13; J gene: TRBJ1-1; D gene: .; CDR3 protein: CASSLGQGKNTEAFF; CDR3 DNA: TGTGCCAGCAGCTTAGGACAGGGAAAGAACACTGAAGCTTTCTTT
clone size: .; V gene: TRBV19; J gene: TRBJ1-6; D gene: .; CDR3 protein: CASSTPAGSYNSPLHF; CDR3 DNA: TGTGCCAGTAGTACTCCAGCAGGCTCCTATAATTCACCCCTCCACTTT
clone size: .; V gene: TRBV7-8; J gene: TRBJ1-5; D gene: .; CDR3 protein: CASSRDRWRSNQPQHF; CDR3 DNA: TGTGCCAGCAGCCGTGACAGGTGGAGGAGCAATCAGCCCCAGCATTTT
clone size: .; V gene: TRBV2; J gene: TRBJ1-1; D gene: .; CDR3 protein: CATRDSMNTEAFF; CDR3 DNA: TGTGCCACCCGAGACAGTATGAACACTGAAGCTTTCTTT
clone size: once; V gene: TRBV19; J gene: TRBJ1-1; D gene: .; CDR3 protein: CATRRLDEAFF; CDR3 DNA: TGTGCCACCCGACGTCTTGATGAAGCTTTCTTT
clone size: .; V gene: TRBV18; J gene: TRBJ2-1; D gene: TRBD2; CDR3 protein: CASSPTSGSSYNEQFF; CDR3 DNA: TGTGCCAGCTCACCTACTAGCGGGAGCTCCTACAATGAGCAGTTCTTC
clone size: .; V gene: TRBV20-1; J gene: TRBJ1-2; D gene: .; CDR3 protein: CSARDWVGYTF; CDR3 DNA: TGCAGTGCTAGAGATTGGGTTGGCTACACCTTC
clone size: .; V gene: TRBV20-1; J gene: TRBJ1-3; D gene: .; CDR3 protein: CSARVASTIYF; CDR3 DNA: TGCAGTGCTAGAGTAGCTTCTACCATATATTTT
clone size: .; V gene: TRBV19; J gene: TRBJ1-1; D gene: .; CDR3 protein: CASSIYGNTEAFF; CDR3 DNA: TGTGCCAGTAGTATTTATGGGAACACTGAAGCTTTCTTT
clone size: .; V gene: TRBV6-6; J gene: TRBJ1-2; D gene: .; CDR3 protein: CASSYSWDNYGYTF; CDR3 DNA: TGTGCCAGCAGTTACTCGTGGGACAACTATGGCTACACCTTC
clone size: few; V gene: TRBV6-6; J gene: TRBJ2-7; D gene: .; CDR3 protein: CASTRTDYYEQYF; CDR3 DNA: TGTGCCAGCACCCGGACAGACTACTACGAGCAGTACTTC
clone size: .; V gene: TRBV14; J gene: TRBJ1-3; D gene: .; CDR3 protein: CASSRGSGNTIYF; CDR3 DNA: TGTGCCAGCAGCCGAGGCTCTGGAAACACCATATATTTT
clone size: .; V gene: TRBV30; J gene: TRBJ2-7; D gene: TRBD2; CDR3 protein: CAGGGLAGNEQYF; CDR3 DNA: TGTGCTGGAGGCGGGCTAGCGGGCAACGAGCAGTACTTC
clone size: few; V gene: TRBV15; J gene: TRBJ1-2; D gene: TRBD1; CDR3 protein: CATSPRLGQAGYGYTF; CDR3 DNA: TGTGCCACCAGCCCCCGATTGGGACAGGCGGGCTACGGCTACACCTTC
clone size: .; V gene: TRBV27; J gene: TRBJ2-1; D gene: TRBD1; CDR3 protein: CASTRQGAISNEQFF; CDR3 DNA: TGTGCCAGCACCCGACAGGGGGCGATATCCAATGAGCAGTTCTTC
clone size: .; V gene: TRBV10-2; J gene: TRBJ2-5; D gene: TRBD2; CDR3 protein: CASAMGLAGETQYF; CDR3 DNA: TGCGCCAGCGCCATGGGACTAGCTGGAGAGACCCAGTACTTC
clone size: .; V gene: TRBV6-1; J gene: TRBJ2-7; D gene: .; CDR3 protein: CASSLLRSSSYEQYF; CDR3 DNA: TGTGCCAGCAGTCTACTTAGATCAAGCTCCTACGAGCAGTACTTC
clone size: .; V gene: TRBV7-2; J gene: TRBJ2-1; D gene: TRBD2; CDR3 protein: CASSFLPSGTYNEQFF; CDR3 DNA: TGTGCCAGCAGCTTTCTTCCTAGCGGGACTTACAATGAGCAGTTCTTC
clone size: .; V gene: TRBV5-1; J gene: TRBJ1-3; D gene: .; CDR3 protein: CASSLGITSSGNTIYF; CDR3 DNA: TGCGCCAGCAGCTTGGGAATAACGTCCTCTGGAAACACCATATATTTT